These 20 T cell receptor beta chains were all obtained from the same sample, sequenced in a study of OX40 agonist ivuxolimab in advanced cancers. The protocol was immunoSEQ multiplex PCR, while the TCRdb copy is restricted to in-frame clones and leaves out a portion. Of around 72,000 clones in the sample, more than 75% were seen once. Sequencing used CD4+ or CD8+ T cells sorted from blood, obtained in a trial of the OX40 agonist ivuxolimab. These receptors were collected from an adult with an advanced solid tumor such as melanoma, head and neck, liver or kidney cancer.

The V call is TRBV15, the J call TRBJ2-1, with D possibly TRBD2 on 5 matching bases. Germline values: CDR1 LNHNV, CDR2 YYDKDF (reference sequence). Between the trimmed V and J ends, which lost 2 bases and 0 bases, there was a span of 14 bases. The CDR3 is 17 amino acids. CDR3 region: CATSRKRARSSYNEQFF. The CDR3 nucleotides are TGTGCCACCAGCAGAAAGAGGGCGAGAAGCTCCTACAATGAGCAGTTCTTC. Looking up the rest from reference TRBV15 and TRBJ2-1 gives the full variable domain: DAMVIQNPRYQVTQFGKPVTLSCSQTLNHNVMYWYQQKSSQAPKLLFHYYDKDFNNEADTPDNFQSRRPNTSFCFLDIRSPGLGDTAMYLCATSRKRARSSYNEQFFGPGTRLTVL.

CDR3: CASTGGAKATGELFF. The DNA of the CDR3 is TGTGCCAGCACCGGGGGGGCCAAGGCCACCGGGGAGCTGTTTTTT. The chain uses TRBV6-5 and TRBJ2-2, with 8 bases aligning to TRBD2. CDR1 is MNHEY and CDR2 is SVGAGI in the germline V gene. The CDR3 totals 15 residues. The V and J ends lost 7 bases and 4 bases, in that order; junction bases with no gene match: 8.

This chain connects TRBV15 to TRBJ2-7; D is perhaps TRBD2 (6 bases). The CDR3 loop spans 15 amino acids. Germline V CDR1 and CDR2: LNHNV, YYDKDF (reference sequence). Trimming pared 1 base from V and 5 bases from J, leaving 15 bases between. CDR3 sequence (DNA): TGTGCCACCAGCAGAGTCGGAGGGAAGAGGGACGAGCAGTACTTC. This sequence encodes CATSRVGGKRDEQYF.

The genes are TRBV7-9 and TRBJ2-5; 14 bases align to TRBD2. The CDR3 is 18 amino acids. The V gene end was trimmed by 0 bases and the J gene end by 5 bases; junction bases not matched to a gene: 8. Germline CDR1 is SEHNR and CDR2 is FQNEAQ (reference sequence). The CDR3 region has the DNA TGTGCCAGCAGCTTAGCTGGGGGACTAGCGGGAGTTCGTGAGACCCAGTACTTC. Its translation: CASSLAGGLAGVRETQYF.

The chain links TRBV6-4 to TRBJ2-3; D tentatively fits TRBD1 or TRBD2 (5 bases each). The CDR3 sequence is 15 residues long. Germline V gene data show CDR1 as MRHNA and CDR2 as SNTAGT. V shed 10 bases and J shed 0 bases, with 17 bases lying between them. In nucleotides, the CDR3 is TGTGCCACGGGAACCTCGGGGCTTAGCACAGATACGCAGTATTTT. Its protein is CATGTSGLSTDTQYF.

This chain links TRBV7-2 with TRBJ2-1; D is perhaps TRBD2 (5 bases). Trimming left V 6 bases short and J 4 bases short, with 13 bases between. The CDR3 length is 14 residues. Germline loops: CDR1 SGHTA, CDR2 FQGNSA. The CDR3 bases are TGTGCCAGCAGTCGCGGGCCGCAATACAATGAGCAGTTCTTC. It specifies CASSRGPQYNEQFF.

The rearrangement links TRBV29-1 to TRBJ1-2; 11 bases map to TRBD1. J lost 1 base, V lost 6 bases, and 4 bases had no gene match. CDR3 length: 14 residues. The V gene's germline CDR1 is SQVTM and CDR2 ANQGSEA. This CDR3 is CSVLGTGGNYGYTF. The CDR3 DNA reads as TGCAGCGTGTTGGGGACAGGGGGTAACTATGGCTACACCTTC.

The chain has TRBV6-6 and TRBJ1-6; D perhaps matches TRBD1 (6 bases). Germline V lookup: CDR1 MNHNY, CDR2 SVGAGI (reference sequence). The V and J ends lost 6 bases and 4 bases respectively, with 16 bases between them. This CDR3 has 16 residues. The CDR3 spells CASSESGRGYNSPLHF. The CDR3 DNA reads as TGTGCCAGCAGCGAAAGCGGCAGGGGATATAATTCACCCCTCCACTTT.

The chain employs TRBV6-1 and TRBJ2-7; perhaps TRBD1 as D (5 bases). Trimming took off 3 bases at V and 2 bases at J, with 11 bases between the two ends. Germline CDR1 MNHNS, CDR2 SASEGT. The CDR3 extends over 14 amino acids. The CDR3 loop is CASSEGPLPYEQYV. Here the CDR3 DNA reads TGTGCCAGCAGTGAGGGGCCCCTCCCCTACGAGCAGTACGTC.

The chain has TRBV9 and TRBJ2-3; 10 nucleotides match TRBD2. After removal of 7 bases from V and 0 bases from J, the junction contained 11 bases not matched to a gene. Germline CDR1 SGDLS, CDR2 YYNGEE. This CDR3 has 17 amino acids. Written as DNA, the CDR3 is TGTGCCAGCTCCCCACCCACTAGCGGGAAAAGCACAGATACGCAGTATTTT. It specifies CASSPPTSGKSTDTQYF.

V usage is TRBV6-5 and J usage is TRBJ2-3; 8 positions match TRBD2. After removal of 5 bases from V and 2 bases from J, the junction contained 6 bases not matched to a gene. The CDR3 loop spans 15 amino acids. The germline V gene encodes CDR1 MNHEY and CDR2 SVGAGI. The CDR3 sequence: CASSNRGGNTDTQYF. CDR3 sequence (DNA): TGTGCCAGCAGTAATCGGGGGGGGAACACAGATACGCAGTATTTT.

The CDR3 region is CASSLALLRGAGTDTQYF. In DNA, the CDR3 is TGTGCCAGCAGCTTAGCGCTTCTGAGGGGCGCCGGCACAGATACGCAGTATTTT. The V gene is TRBV7-2, the J gene TRBJ2-3, with D possibly being TRBD1 or TRBD2 (5 bases each). Per the germline V gene, CDR1 is SGHTA and CDR2 is FQGNSA. V was cut by 0 bases and J by 1 base, with 17 bases left in between. The length of the CDR3 is 18 residues.

The chain joins TRBV7-3 to TRBJ2-5, with D possibly matching TRBD2 (6 bases). The CDR3 has 14 amino acids. CDR1 and CDR2 (germline): SGHTA, FQGTGA. V was clipped by 5 bases and J by 11 bases, with 21 bases between them. CDR3 DNA: TGTGCCAGCAGCCCAAGTAGTTCCCACCGGGAGCAGTACTTC. Protein sequence: CASSPSSSHREQYF.

The chain uses TRBV27 and TRBJ2-1; 14 bases map to TRBD2. Germline V CDR1 and CDR2: MNHEY, SMNVEV (reference sequence). With 5 bases clipped from V and 4 bases from J, the junction kept 10 bases outside the gene matches. The CDR3 is 18 residues long. The CDR3 DNA sequence: TGTGCCAGCAGTCCCCACCCAGGACTAGCGGGGGGTTACAATGAGCAGTTCTTC. Translation: CASSPHPGLAGGYNEQFF.

The chain has TRBV7-9 and TRBJ2-3, with TRBD1 matching over 10 bases. Germline V gene sequence: CDR1 SEHNR, CDR2 FQNEAQ (reference sequence). The J segment lost 1 base and the V segment lost 5 bases, leaving 6 bases of the junction unmatched. The CDR3 extends over 16 amino acids. DNA of the CDR3: TGTGCCAGCAGCCCTGTCGGGACAGGGGGCACAGATACGCAGTATTTT. This encodes CASSPVGTGGTDTQYF.

V usage is TRBV19 and J usage is TRBJ2-7; 9 nucleotides match TRBD2. This CDR3 region has 16 residues. V trimming: 2 bases; J trimming: 5 bases; junction bases outside the gene matches: 10. Germline CDR1 and CDR2: LNHDA and SQIVND (reference sequence). CDR3 DNA sequence: TGTGCCAGTAGTATATGGTCTAGCGGGAAGGGTGACGAGCAGTACTTC. Encoded protein: CASSIWSSGKGDEQYF.

This sequence joins TRBV6-5 and TRBJ2-7, with 7 bases lining up with TRBD1. The germline CDR1 and CDR2 sequences are MNHEY and SVGAGI. J lost 1 base, V lost 7 bases, and 7 bases had no gene match. The CDR3 consists of 14 residues. In DNA, the CDR3 is TGTGCCAGCACCCCGGACAGGAGATCCTACGAGCAGTACTTC. Residues: CASTPDRRSYEQYF.

V is TRBV10-3 and J is TRBJ2-7; D not resolved. The CDR3 is 13 amino acids. The V gene lost 10 bases and the J gene lost 1 base, with 14 bases spanning the gap. The germline CDR1 and CDR2 sequences are ENHRY and SYGVKD. The CDR3 sequence: CASCLALSYEQYF. CDR3 DNA sequence: TGTGCCAGCTGCTTGGCCCTATCCTACGAGCAGTACTTC.

About this clone itself: The same CDR3 is also encoded by other DNA sequences in this sample. The rearrangement uses TRBV7-2 and TRBJ1-2; D is perhaps TRBD1 (5 bases). Germline values: CDR1 SGHTA, CDR2 FQGNSA. Trimming stripped 5 bases from V and 2 bases from J, with 9 bases between. This CDR3 has 13 amino acids. DNA for the CDR3: TGTGCCAGCAGCCCCGACAGAAACTATGGCTACACCTTC. This codes for CASSPDRNYGYTF.

The chain joins TRBV7-8 to TRBJ2-6; D is unresolved. This CDR3 spans 16 amino acids. V was trimmed by 5 bases and J by 0 bases, leaving 11 bases between them. Looked up from germline, CDR1 is SGHVS and CDR2 is FQNEAQ. The DNA for the CDR3 is TGTGCCAGCAGCCAATATACAGTCTCTGGGGCCAACGTCCTGACTTTC. This sequence encodes CASSQYTVSGANVLTF.